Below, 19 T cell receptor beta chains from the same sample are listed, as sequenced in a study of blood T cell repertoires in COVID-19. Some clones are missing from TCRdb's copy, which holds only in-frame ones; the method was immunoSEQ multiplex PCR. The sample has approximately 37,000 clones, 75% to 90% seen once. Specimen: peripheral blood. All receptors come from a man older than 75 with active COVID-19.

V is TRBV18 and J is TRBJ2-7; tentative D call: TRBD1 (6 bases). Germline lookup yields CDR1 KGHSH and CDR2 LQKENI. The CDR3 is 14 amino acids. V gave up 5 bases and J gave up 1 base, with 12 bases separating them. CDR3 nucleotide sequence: TGTGCCAGCTCAGCGACAGGAAATTCCTACGAGCAGTACTTC. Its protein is CASSATGNSYEQYF.

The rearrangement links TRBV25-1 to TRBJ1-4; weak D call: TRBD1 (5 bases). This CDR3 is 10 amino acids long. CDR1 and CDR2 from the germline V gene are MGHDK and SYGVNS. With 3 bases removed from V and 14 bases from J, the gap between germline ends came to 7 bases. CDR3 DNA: TGTGCCAGCAGTGACAGGGTGCTGTTTTTT. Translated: CASSDRVLFF.

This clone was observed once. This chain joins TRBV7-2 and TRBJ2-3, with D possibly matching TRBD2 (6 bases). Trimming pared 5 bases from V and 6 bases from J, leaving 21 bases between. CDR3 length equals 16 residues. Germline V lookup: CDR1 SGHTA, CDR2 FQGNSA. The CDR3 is CASSPKGTLTRDTQYF. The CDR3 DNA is TGTGCCAGCAGCCCGAAGGGGACTCTTACTAGGGATACGCAGTATTTT. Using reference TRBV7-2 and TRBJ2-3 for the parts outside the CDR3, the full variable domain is GAGVSQSPSNKVTEKGKDVELRCDPISGHTALYWYRQSLGQGLEFLIYFQGNSAPDKSGLPSDRFSAERTGGSVSTLTIQRTQQEDSAVYLCASSPKGTLTRDTQYFGPGTRLTVL.

CDR3 coding DNA: TGCGCCAGCAGCCCCGGACAGGGTAGTTTTTTAGAGACCCAGTACTTC. Its translation is CASSPGQGSFLETQYF. The chain employs TRBV10-2 and TRBJ2-5; 8 nucleotides match TRBD1. CDR3 length: 16 amino acids. Germline CDR1 reads WSHSY; CDR2 reads SAAADI. Germline trimming cut 6 bases from V and 4 bases from J; bases unmatched to any gene: 13.

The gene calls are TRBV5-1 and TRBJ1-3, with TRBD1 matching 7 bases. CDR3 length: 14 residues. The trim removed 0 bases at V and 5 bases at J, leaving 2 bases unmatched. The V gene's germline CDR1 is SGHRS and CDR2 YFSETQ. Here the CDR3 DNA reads TGCGCCAGCAGCTTGGACAGGGGTAGAAACACCATATATTTT. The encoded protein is CASSLDRGRNTIYF.

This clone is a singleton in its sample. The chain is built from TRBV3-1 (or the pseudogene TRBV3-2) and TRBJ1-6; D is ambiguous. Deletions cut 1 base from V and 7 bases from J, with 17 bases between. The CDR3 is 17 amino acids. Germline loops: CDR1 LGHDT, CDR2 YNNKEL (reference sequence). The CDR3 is CASSQVGAGITNSPLHF. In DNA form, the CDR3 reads TGTGCCAGCAGCCAAGTCGGCGCGGGCATCACCAATTCACCCCTCCACTTT.

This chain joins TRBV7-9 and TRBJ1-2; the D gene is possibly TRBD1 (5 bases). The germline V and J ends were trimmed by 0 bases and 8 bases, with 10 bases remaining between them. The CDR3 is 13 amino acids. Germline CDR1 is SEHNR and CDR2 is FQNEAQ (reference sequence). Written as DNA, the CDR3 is TGTGCCAGCAGCTTAGCGATCCAGGGCGGCTACACCTTC. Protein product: CASSLAIQGGYTF.

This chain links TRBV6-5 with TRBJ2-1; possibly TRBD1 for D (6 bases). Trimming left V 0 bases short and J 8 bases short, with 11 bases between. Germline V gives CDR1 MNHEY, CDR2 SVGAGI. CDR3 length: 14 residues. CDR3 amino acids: CASSYSPHRDEQFF. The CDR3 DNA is TGTGCCAGCAGTTACTCCCCACACAGGGATGAGCAGTTCTTC.

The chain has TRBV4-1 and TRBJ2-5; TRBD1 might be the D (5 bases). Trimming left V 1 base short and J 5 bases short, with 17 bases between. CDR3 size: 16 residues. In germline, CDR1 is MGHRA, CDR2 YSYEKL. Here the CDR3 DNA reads TGCGCCAGCAGCCAAGGCAACATCAGGGCGAGGGAGACCCAGTACTTC. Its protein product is CASSQGNIRARETQYF.

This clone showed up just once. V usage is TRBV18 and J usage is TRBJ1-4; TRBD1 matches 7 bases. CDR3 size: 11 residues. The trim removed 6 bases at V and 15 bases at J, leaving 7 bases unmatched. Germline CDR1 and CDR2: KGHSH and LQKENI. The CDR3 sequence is CASSSGQFMFF. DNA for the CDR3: TGTGCCAGCTCGTCGGGACAGTTTATGTTTTTT.

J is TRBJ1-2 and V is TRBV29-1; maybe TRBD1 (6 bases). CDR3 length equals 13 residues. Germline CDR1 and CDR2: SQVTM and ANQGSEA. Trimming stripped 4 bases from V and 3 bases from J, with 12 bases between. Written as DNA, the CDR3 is TGCAGCGTTGGGGGGGGCAGGGACTATGGCTACACCTTC. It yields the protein CSVGGGRDYGYTF. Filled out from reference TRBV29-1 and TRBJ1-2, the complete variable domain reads SAVISQKPSRDICQRGTSLTIQCQVDSQVTMMFWYRQQPGQSLTLIATANQGSEATYESGFVIDKFPISRPNLTFSTLTVSNMSPEDSSIYLCSVGGGRDYGYTFGSGTRLTVV.

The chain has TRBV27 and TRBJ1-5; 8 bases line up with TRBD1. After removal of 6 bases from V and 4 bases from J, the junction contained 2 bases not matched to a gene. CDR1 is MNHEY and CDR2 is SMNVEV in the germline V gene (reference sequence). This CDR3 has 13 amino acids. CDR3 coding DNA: TGTGCCAGCAGACAGGGGGTAAATCAGCCCCAGCATTTT. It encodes CASRQGVNQPQHF.

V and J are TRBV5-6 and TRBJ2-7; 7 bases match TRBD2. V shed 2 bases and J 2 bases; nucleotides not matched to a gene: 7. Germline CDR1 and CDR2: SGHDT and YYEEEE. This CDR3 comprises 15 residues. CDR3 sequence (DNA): TGTGCCAGCAGCTTAGGATTGCGGGGGACCTACGAGCAGTACTTC. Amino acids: CASSLGLRGTYEQYF.

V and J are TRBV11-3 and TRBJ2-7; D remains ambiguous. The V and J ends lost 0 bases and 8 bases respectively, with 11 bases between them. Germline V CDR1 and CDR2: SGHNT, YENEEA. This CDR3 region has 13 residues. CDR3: CASSLDRLSQQYF. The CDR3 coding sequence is TGTGCCAGCAGCTTAGATCGCCTATCCCAGCAGTACTTC.

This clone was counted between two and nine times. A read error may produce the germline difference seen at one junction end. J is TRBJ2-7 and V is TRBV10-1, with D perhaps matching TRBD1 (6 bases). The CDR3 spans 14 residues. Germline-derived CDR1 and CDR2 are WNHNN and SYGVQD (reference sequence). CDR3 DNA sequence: TGCGCCAGCAGTAAGTCAGGGGTCGCCTACGAGCAGTACTTC. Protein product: CASSKSGVAYEQYF.

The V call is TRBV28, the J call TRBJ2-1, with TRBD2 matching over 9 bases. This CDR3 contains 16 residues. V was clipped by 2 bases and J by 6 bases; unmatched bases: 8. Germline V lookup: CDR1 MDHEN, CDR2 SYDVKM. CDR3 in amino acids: CASSLNSGRFINEQFF. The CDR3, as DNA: TGTGCCAGCAGTTTAAACAGCGGGAGGTTTATCAATGAGCAGTTCTTC.

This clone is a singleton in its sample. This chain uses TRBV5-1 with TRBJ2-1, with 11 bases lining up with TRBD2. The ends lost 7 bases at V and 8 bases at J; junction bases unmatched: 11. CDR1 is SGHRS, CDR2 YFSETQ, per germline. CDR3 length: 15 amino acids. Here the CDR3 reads CASGLAGGLNDEQFF. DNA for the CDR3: TGCGCCAGCGGGCTAGCGGGAGGCTTGAACGATGAGCAGTTCTTC.

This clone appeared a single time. For the CDR3, the DNA is TGTGCCAGCAGCTTAGGACAGGGTGTTCGGAACACTGAAGCTTTCTTT. Protein sequence: CASSLGQGVRNTEAFF. The genes are TRBV5-4 and TRBJ1-1, with 8 bases that match TRBD1. Germline CDR1 reads SGHNT; CDR2 reads YYREEE (reference sequence). The CDR3 length is 16 residues. The trim removed 2 bases at V and 1 base at J, leaving 7 bases unmatched.

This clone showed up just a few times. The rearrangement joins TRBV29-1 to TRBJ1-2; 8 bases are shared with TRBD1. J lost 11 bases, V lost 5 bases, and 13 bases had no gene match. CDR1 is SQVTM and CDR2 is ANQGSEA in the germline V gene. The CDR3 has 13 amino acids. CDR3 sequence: CSVSGGAGGRYTF. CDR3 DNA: TGCAGCGTTTCCGGAGGGGCAGGGGGCCGTTACACCTTC.